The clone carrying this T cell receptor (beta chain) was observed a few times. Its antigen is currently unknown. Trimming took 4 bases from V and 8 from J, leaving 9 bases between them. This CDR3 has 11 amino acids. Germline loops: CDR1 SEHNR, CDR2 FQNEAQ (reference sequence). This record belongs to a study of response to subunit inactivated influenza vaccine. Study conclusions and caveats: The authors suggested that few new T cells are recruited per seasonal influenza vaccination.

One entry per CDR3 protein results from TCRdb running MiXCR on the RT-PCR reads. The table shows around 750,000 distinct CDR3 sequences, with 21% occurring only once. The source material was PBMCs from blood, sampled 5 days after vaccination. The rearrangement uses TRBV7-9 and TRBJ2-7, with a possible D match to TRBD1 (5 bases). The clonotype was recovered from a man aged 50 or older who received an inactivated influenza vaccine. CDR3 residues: CASSSTEKQYF. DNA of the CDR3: TGTGCCAGCAGCTCGACAGAAAAGCAGTACTTC.